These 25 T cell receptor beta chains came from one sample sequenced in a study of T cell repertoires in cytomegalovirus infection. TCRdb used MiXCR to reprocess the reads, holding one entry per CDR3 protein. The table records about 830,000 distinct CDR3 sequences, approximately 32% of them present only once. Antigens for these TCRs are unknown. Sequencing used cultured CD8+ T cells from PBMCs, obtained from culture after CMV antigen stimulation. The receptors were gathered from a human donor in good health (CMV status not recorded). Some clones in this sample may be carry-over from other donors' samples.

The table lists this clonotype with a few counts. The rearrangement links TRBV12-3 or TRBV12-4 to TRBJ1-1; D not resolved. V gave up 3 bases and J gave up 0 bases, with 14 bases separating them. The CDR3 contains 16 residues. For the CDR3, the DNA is TGTGCCAGCAGTTTTTACGCAGGTAGACTGAACACTGAAGCTTTCTTT. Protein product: CASSFYAGRLNTEAFF.

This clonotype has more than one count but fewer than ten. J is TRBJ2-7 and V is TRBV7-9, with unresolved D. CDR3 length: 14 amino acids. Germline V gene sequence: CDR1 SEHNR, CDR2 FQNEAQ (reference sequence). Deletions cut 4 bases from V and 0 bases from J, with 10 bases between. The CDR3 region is CASSSQQNSYEQYF. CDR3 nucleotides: TGTGCCAGCAGCTCCCAACAGAACTCCTACGAGCAGTACTTC.

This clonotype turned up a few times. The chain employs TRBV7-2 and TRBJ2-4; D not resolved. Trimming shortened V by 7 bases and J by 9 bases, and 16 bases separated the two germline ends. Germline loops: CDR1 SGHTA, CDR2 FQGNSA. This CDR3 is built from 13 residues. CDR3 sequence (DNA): TGTGCCAGCAATTCCAAGGCCTTGGGCATTCAGTACTTC. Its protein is CASNSKALGIQYF.

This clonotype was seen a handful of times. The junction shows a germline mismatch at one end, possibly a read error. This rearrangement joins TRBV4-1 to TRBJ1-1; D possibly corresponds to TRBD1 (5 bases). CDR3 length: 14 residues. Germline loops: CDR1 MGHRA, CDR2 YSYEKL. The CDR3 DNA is TGCGCCAGCAGTCAAGCCGACAGAATGACTGAAGCTTTCTTT. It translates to CASSQADRMTEAFF.

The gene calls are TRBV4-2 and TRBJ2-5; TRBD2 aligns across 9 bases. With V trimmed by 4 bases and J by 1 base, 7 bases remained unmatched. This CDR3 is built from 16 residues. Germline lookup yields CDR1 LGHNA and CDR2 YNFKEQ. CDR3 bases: TGTGCCAGCAGCCTGGGGGCTAGCGGGACCCAAGAGACCCAGTACTTC. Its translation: CASSLGASGTQETQYF.

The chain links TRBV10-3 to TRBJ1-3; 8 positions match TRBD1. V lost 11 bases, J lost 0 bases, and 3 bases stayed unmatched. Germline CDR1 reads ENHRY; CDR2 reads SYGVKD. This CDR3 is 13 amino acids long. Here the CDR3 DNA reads TGTGCCGGCGGGACAGGCTCTGGAAACACCATATATTTT. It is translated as CAGGTGSGNTIYF.

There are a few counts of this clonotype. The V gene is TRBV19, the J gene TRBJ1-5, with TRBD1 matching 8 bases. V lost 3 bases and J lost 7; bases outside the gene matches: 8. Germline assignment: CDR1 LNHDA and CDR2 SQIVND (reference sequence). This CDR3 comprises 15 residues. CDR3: CASSIPDRAWQPQHF. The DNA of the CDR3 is TGTGCCAGTAGTATCCCGGACAGGGCATGGCAGCCCCAGCATTTT.

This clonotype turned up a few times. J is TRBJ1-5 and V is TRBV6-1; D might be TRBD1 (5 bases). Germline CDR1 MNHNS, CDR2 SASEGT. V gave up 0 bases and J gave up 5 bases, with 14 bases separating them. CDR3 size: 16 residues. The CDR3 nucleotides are TGTGCCAGCAGTGAAGCGTTTCTAGGGGAATATCAGCCCCAGCATTTT. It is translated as CASSEAFLGEYQPQHF.

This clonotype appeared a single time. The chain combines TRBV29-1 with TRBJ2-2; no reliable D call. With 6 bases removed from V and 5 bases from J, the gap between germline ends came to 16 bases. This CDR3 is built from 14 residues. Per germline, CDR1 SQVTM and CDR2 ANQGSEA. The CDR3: CSVPTDLRTGELFF. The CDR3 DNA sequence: TGCAGCGTACCTACGGACCTGAGGACCGGGGAGCTGTTTTTT.

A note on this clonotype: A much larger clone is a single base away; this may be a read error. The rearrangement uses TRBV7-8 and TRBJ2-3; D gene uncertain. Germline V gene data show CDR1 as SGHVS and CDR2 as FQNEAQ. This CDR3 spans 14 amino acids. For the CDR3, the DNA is TGTGCCAGCAGCGTTCCTTATCTCATTGATATGCAGTATTTT. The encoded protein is CASSVPYLIDMQYF. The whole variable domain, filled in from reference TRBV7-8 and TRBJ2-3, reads GAGVSQSPRYKVAKRGQDVALRCDPISGHVSLFWYQQALGQGPEFLTYFQNEAQLDKSGLPSDRFFAERPEGSVSTLKIQRTQQEDSAVYLCASSVPYLIDMQYFGPGTRLTVL.

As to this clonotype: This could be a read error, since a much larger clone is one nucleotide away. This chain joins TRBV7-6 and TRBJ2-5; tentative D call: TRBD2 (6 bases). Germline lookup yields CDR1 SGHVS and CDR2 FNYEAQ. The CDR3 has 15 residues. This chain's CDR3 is CAGSSKRAAQETQYF. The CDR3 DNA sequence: TGTGCCGGCAGCTCTAAGCGGGCGGCCCAAGAGACCCAGTACTTC.

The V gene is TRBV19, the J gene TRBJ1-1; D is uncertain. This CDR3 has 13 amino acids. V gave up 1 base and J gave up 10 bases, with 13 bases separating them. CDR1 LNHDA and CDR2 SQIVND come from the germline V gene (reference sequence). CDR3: CASSIGAWWGAFF. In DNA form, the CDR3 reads TGTGCCAGTAGTATAGGGGCCTGGTGGGGAGCTTTCTTT.

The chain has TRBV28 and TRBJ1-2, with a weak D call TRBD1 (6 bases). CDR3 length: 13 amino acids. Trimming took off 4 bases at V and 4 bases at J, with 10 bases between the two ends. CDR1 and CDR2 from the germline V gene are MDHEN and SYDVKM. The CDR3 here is CASSSGAAYGYTF. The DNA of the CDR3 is TGTGCCAGCAGTTCAGGGGCTGCCTATGGCTACACCTTC.

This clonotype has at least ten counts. CDR3 bases: TGTGCCAGCAGCCCAAGACAGGGGGCTGATCAGCCCCAGCATTTT. It yields the protein CASSPRQGADQPQHF. The chain has TRBV2 and TRBJ1-5; 10 bases line up with TRBD1. The CDR3 loop spans 15 amino acids. Germline loops: CDR1 SNHLY, CDR2 FYNNEI. The ends lost 6 bases at V and 5 bases at J; junction bases unmatched: 7.

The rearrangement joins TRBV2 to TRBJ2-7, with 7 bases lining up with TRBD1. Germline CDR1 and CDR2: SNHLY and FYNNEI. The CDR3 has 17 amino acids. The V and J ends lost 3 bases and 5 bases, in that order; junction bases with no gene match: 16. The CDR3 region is CASSEEFWKTGHHEQYV. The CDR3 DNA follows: TGTGCCAGCAGTGAGGAGTTCTGGAAGACAGGGCACCACGAGCAGTACGTC.

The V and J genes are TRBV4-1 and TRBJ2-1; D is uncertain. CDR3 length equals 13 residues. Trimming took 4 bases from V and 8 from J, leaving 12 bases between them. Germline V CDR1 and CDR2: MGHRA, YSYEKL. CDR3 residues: CASSPKIVDEQFF. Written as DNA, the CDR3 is TGCGCCAGCAGCCCCAAGATTGTTGATGAGCAGTTCTTC.

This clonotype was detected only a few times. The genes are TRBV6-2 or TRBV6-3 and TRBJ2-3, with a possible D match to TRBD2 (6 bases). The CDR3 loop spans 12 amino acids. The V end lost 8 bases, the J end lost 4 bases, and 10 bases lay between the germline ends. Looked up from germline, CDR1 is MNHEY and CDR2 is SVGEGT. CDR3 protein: CASFTGADTQYF. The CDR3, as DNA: TGTGCCAGCTTTACGGGGGCAGATACGCAGTATTTT.

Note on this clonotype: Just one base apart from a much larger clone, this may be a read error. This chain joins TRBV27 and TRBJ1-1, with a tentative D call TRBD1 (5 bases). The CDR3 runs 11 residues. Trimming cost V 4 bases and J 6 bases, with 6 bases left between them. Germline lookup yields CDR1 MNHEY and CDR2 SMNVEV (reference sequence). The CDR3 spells CASSWGSEAFF. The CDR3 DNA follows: TGTGCCAGCAGTTGGGGGTCTGAAGCTTTCTTT.

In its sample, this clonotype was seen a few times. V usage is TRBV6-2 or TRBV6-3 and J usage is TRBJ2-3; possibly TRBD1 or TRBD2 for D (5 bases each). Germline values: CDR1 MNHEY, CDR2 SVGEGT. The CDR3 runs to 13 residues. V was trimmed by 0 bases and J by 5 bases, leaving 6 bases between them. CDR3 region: CASSYSGVDTQYF. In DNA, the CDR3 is TGTGCCAGCAGTTACTCGGGGGTAGATACGCAGTATTTT.

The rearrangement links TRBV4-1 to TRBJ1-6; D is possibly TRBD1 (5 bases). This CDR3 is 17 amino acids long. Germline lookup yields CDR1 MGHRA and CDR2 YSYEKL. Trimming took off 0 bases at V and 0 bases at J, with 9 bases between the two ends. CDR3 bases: TGCGCCAGCAGCCAAGAGGGGGGGAGCTCCTATAATTCACCCCTCCACTTT. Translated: CASSQEGGSSYNSPLHF.

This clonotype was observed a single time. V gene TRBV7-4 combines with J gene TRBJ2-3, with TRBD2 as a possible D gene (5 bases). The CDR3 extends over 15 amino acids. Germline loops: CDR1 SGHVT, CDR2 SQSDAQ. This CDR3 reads CATDPEAFSTDTQYF. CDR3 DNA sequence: TGTGCAACCGACCCGGAGGCGTTTAGCACAGATACGCAGTATTTT.

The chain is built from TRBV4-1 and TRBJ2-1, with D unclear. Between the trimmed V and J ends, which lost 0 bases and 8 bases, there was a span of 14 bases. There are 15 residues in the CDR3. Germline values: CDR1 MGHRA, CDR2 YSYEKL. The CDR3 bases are TGCGCCAGCAGCCAAGAAGGCCAGCATGTGGATGAGCAGTTCTTC. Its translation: CASSQEGQHVDEQFF.

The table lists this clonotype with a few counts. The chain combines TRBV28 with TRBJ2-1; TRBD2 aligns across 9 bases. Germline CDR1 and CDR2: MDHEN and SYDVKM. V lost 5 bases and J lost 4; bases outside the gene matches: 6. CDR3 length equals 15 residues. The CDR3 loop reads CASSQTSGVYNEQFF. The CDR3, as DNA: TGTGCCAGCAGTCAGACTAGCGGCGTGTACAATGAGCAGTTCTTC.

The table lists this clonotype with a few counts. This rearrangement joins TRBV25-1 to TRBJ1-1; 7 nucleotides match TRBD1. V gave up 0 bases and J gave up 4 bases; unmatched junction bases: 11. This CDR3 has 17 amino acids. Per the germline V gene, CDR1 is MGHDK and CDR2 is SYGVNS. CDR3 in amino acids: CASSEYGETGLSTEAFF. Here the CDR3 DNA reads TGTGCCAGCAGTGAATATGGGGAGACAGGGTTGAGCACTGAAGCTTTCTTT.

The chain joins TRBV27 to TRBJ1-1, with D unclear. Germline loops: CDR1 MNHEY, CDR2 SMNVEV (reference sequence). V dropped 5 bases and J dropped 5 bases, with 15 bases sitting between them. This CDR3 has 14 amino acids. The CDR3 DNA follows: TGTGCCAGCAGTACCAACCCCAGGAGGACTGAAGCTTTCTTT. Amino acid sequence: CASSTNPRRTEAFF.